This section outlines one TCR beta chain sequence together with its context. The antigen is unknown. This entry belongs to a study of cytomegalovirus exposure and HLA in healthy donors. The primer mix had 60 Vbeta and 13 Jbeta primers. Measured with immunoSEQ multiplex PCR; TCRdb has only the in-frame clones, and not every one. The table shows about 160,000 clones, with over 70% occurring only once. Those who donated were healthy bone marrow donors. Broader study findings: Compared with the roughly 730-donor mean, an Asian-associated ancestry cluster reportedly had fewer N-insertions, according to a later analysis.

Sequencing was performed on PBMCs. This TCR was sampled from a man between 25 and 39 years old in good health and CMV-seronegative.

The chain's CDR3 is CASSLVKGLNYGYTF. CDR3 bases: TGTGCCAGCAGCTTAGTAAAGGGGCTTAACTATGGCTACACCTTC. V usage is TRBV11-2 and J usage is TRBJ1-2; a possible D gene is TRBD1 (5 bases). Germline assignment: CDR1 SGHAT and CDR2 FQNNGV. With 1 base removed from V and 1 base from J, the gap between germline ends came to 10 bases. CDR3 length: 15 amino acids.